Following are 13 T cell receptor beta chains from one sample sequenced in a study of long-term antiretroviral therapy in people with HIV. Samples were assayed with immunoSEQ v3.0 at survey level. Measured with immunoSEQ multiplex PCR; TCRdb has only the in-frame clones, and not every one. The table shows about 30,000 clones, with 70% to 90% occurring only once. The specimen comprised unsorted PBMCs, sampled roughly 2.8 years before starting antiretroviral therapy. These TCRs come from a woman aged 25-40 years with HIV.

The count of this clone is one. This chain uses TRBV7-3 with TRBJ2-3; D is uncertain. This CDR3 is 14 amino acids long. Germline V gene data show CDR1 as SGHTA and CDR2 as FQGTGA. Trimming pared 1 base from V and 5 bases from J, leaving 10 bases between. DNA of the CDR3: TGTGCCAGCAGCTTAAGGTCCGGCGGAGATACGCAGTATTTT. Protein: CASSLRSGGDTQYF.

V usage is TRBV5-1 and J usage is TRBJ2-3; D is undetermined. Germline V CDR1 and CDR2: SGHRS, YFSETQ. V was cut by 0 bases and J by 2 bases, with 10 bases left in between. The CDR3 is made up of 15 amino acids. In nucleotides, the CDR3 is TGCGCCAGCAGCTTGGGCAGTACCAACACAGATACGCAGTATTTT. It is translated as CASSLGSTNTDTQYF.

V is TRBV6-1 and J is TRBJ1-4; 12 nucleotides match TRBD1. Germline CDR1 and CDR2: MNHNS and SASEGT. Trimming took 5 bases from V and 7 from J; bases not matched to a gene: 2. The CDR3 covers 14 residues. The CDR3 DNA is TGTGCCAGCAGTTCGGGACAGGGGGCTGAAAAACTGTTTTTT. Residues: CASSSGQGAEKLFF.

This CDR3 is CAISERRGANTGELFF. As DNA, the CDR3 is TGTGCCATCAGTGAGCGAAGGGGCGCGAACACCGGGGAGCTGTTTTTT. The gene calls are TRBV10-3 and TRBJ2-2, with a possible D match to TRBD1 (5 bases). Germline V gene sequence: CDR1 ENHRY, CDR2 SYGVKD. The ends were cut back, 2 bases at V and 0 bases at J, with 10 bases in the middle. The CDR3 is made up of 16 amino acids.

J is TRBJ2-6 and V is TRBV4-1; 8 bases agree with TRBD1. V was clipped by 1 base and J by 0 bases; unmatched bases: 5. The germline V gene encodes CDR1 MGHRA and CDR2 YSYEKL. The CDR3 covers 18 residues. The CDR3 DNA is TGCGCCAGCAGCCAAGTCCGGGACAGGAGCTCTGGGGCCAACGTCCTGACTTTC. Translation gives CASSQVRDRSSGANVLTF.

The chain joins TRBV10-3 to TRBJ1-5, with D unresolved. V lost 6 bases and J 0 bases, leaving 6 bases between the germline ends. The CDR3 has 13 amino acids. In germline, CDR1 is ENHRY, CDR2 SYGVKD. The CDR3 loop is CAIRDDSNQPQHF. DNA of the CDR3: TGTGCCATCAGGGACGATAGCAATCAGCCCCAGCATTTT.

This clone was counted between two and nine times. This rearrangement joins TRBV28 to TRBJ2-1; 9 bases fit TRBD2. Trimming removed 10 bases from V and 7 bases from J; junction bases left unmatched: 5. Per germline, CDR1 MDHEN and CDR2 SYDVKM. The CDR3 length is 12 residues. CDR3: CAIAGAGNEQFF. CDR3 nucleotide sequence: TGTGCCATAGCGGGGGCTGGGAATGAGCAGTTCTTC.

This sequence joins TRBV5-1 and TRBJ1-1; TRBD1 is a possible D gene (6 bases). The germline CDR1 and CDR2 sequences are SGHRS and YFSETQ. Trimming pared 4 bases from V and 1 base from J, leaving 14 bases between. The CDR3 extends over 15 amino acids. In DNA form, the CDR3 reads TGCGCCAGCAGCCCCTTCGGACAGCCGAACACTGAAGCTTTCTTT. Encoded protein: CASSPFGQPNTEAFF.

The chain is built from TRBV7-3 and TRBJ2-2; 7 bases are shared with TRBD1. The CDR3 runs to 15 residues. V lost 5 bases and J lost 2; bases outside the gene matches: 5. CDR1 SGHTA and CDR2 FQGTGA come from the germline V gene. CDR3 sequence: CASSERDSNTGELFF. The CDR3 region has the DNA TGTGCCAGCAGCGAACGGGACAGTAACACCGGGGAGCTGTTTTTT.

J is TRBJ1-1 and V is TRBV27; 11 bases line up with TRBD1. V lost 4 bases and J lost 8; bases outside the gene matches: 3. Germline V gene data show CDR1 as MNHEY and CDR2 as SMNVEV (reference sequence). The CDR3 runs to 13 residues. For the CDR3, the DNA is TGTGCCAGCAGTTGGGACAGGGGGGCCGAAGCTTTCTTT. Its protein product is CASSWDRGAEAFF.

This rearrangement joins TRBV2 to TRBJ2-5; no clear D. The CDR3 runs to 12 residues. V gave up 9 bases and J gave up 5 bases, with 13 bases separating them. Germline CDR1 reads SNHLY; CDR2 reads FYNNEI. DNA of the CDR3: TGTGCCAGGCAGGTTGGGGATGAGACCCAGTACTTC. It yields the protein CARQVGDETQYF.

Only one count was recorded for this clone. The chain combines TRBV9 with TRBJ2-5; D call uncertain. V lost 4 bases and J lost 1, with 8 bases in between. Germline V CDR1 and CDR2: SGDLS, YYNGEE. The CDR3 spans 13 residues. The CDR3 sequence: CASSPWVQETQYF. The CDR3 bases are TGTGCCAGCAGCCCGTGGGTCCAAGAGACCCAGTACTTC.

V is TRBV21-1 and J is TRBJ1-4; TRBD1, the D gene given by the table, was not confirmed from the DNA. TRBV21-1 is marked as a pseudogene. This CDR3 is built from 17 residues. CDR3 amino acids: CASSVRPGVCTNEKLFF. The CDR3 coding sequence is TGTGCCAGCAGCGTTCGTCCAGGGGTTTGTACTAATGAAAAACTGTTTTTT.